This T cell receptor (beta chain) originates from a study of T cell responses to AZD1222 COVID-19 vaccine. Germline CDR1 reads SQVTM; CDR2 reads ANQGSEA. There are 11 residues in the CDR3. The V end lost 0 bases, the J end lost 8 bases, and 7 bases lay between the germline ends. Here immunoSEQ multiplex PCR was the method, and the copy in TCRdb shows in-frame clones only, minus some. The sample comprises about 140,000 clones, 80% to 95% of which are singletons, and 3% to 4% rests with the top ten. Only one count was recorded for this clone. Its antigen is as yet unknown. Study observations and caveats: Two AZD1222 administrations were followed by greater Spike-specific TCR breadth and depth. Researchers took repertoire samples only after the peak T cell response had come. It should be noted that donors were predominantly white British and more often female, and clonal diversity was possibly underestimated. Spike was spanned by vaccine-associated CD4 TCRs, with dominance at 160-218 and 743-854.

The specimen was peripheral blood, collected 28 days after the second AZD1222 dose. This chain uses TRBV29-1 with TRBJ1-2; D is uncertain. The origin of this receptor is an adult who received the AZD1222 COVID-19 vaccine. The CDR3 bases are TGCAGCGTTGAAGATCAGAGGGGCTACACCTTC. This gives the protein CSVEDQRGYTF.